This TCR beta chain emerged from a study of technical replicates of blood from a few donors. The CDR3 spans 12 residues. CDR1 and CDR2 from the germline V gene are LNHDA and SQIVND (reference sequence). V lost 4 bases, J lost 4 bases, and 4 bases lay in between. Method: immunoSEQ multiplex PCR; TCRdb's copy keeps in-frame clones and lacks some. The sample includes some 77,000 clones, more than 85% seen only once; the top ten take 0.37%. The sample consisted of T cells isolated from PBMCs. The receptor comes from a human donor in good health. The chain combines TRBV19 with TRBJ1-4; no reliable D call. The CDR3 region is CASSTRNEKLFF. CDR3 DNA sequence: TGTGCCAGTAGTACCCGTAATGAAAAACTGTTTTTT.